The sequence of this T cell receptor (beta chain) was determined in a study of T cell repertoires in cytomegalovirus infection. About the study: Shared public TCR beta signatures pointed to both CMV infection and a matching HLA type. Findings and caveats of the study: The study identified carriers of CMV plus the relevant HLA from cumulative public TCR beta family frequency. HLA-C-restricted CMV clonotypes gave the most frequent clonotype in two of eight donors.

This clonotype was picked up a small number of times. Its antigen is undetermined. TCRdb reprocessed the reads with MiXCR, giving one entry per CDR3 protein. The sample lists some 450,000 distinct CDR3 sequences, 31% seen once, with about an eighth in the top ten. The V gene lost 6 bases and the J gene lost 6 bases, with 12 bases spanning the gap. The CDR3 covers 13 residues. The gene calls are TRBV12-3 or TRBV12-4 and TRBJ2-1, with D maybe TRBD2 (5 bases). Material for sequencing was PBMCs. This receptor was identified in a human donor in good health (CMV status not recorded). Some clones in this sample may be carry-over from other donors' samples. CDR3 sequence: CASRDGIANEQFF. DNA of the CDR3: TGTGCCAGCAGAGACGGGATCGCCAATGAGCAGTTCTTC.